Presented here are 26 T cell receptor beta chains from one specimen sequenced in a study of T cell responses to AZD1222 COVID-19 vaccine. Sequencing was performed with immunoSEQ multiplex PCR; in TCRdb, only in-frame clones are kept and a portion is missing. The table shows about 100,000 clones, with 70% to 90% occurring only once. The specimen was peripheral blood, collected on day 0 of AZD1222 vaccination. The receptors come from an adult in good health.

CDR3: CASSADRAIGGYTF. CDR3 nucleotide sequence: TGTGCCAGCAGCGCAGACAGGGCCATTGGGGGCTACACCTTC. The chain combines TRBV7-2 with TRBJ1-2; TRBD1 matches 7 bases. Per the germline V gene, CDR1 is SGHTA and CDR2 is FQGNSA. The CDR3 covers 14 residues. V was pared by 5 bases and J by 8 bases, with 11 bases of the junction left unmatched.

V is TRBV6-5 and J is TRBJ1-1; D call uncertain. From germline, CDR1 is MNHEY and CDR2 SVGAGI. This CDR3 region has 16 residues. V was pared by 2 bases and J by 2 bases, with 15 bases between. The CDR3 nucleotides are TGTGCCAGCAGTTACCTACGACCCCCCGGAAACACTGAAGCTTTCTTT. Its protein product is CASSYLRPPGNTEAFF.

The CDR3: CASSRLGAPSNQPQHF. For the CDR3, the DNA is TGTGCCAGCAGCAGGCTGGGGGCCCCTAGCAATCAGCCCCAGCATTTT. The gene calls are TRBV6-2 or TRBV6-3 and TRBJ1-5; maybe TRBD1 (6 bases). Germline-derived CDR1 and CDR2 are MNHEY and SVGEGT. The CDR3 covers 16 residues. V was cut by 6 bases and J by 0 bases, with 15 bases left in between.

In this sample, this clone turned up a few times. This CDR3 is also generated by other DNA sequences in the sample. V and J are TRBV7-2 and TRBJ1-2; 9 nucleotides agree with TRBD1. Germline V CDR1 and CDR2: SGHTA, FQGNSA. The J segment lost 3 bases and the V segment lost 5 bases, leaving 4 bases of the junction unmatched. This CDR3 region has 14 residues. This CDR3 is CASSRGQGYYGYTF. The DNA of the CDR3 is TGTGCCAGCAGCAGGGGACAGGGCTACTATGGCTACACCTTC.

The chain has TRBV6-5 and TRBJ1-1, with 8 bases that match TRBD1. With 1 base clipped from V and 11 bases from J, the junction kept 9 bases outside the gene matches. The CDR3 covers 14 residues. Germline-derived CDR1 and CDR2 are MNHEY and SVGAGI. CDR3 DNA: TGTGCCAGCAGTTACTTGGTCCAGGGGGCTTCGGCTTTCTTT. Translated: CASSYLVQGASAFF.

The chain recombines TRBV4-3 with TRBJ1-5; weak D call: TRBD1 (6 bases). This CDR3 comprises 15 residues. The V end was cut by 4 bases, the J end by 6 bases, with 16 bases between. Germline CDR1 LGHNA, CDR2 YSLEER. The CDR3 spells CASSPGRGGFQPQHF. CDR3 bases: TGCGCCAGCAGCCCCGGCAGGGGAGGGTTTCAGCCCCAGCATTTT.

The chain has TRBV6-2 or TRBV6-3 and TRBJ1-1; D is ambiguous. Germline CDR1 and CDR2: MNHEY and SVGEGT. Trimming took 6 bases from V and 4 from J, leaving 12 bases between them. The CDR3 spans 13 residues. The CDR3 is CASSPDWGTEAFF. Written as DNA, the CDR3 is TGTGCCAGCAGCCCCGACTGGGGCACTGAAGCTTTCTTT.

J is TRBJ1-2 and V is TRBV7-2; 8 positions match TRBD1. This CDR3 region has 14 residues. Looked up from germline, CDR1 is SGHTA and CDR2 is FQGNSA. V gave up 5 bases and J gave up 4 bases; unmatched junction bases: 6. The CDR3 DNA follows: TGTGCCAGCAGCCAGGACAGGGCAACCTATGGCTACACCTTC. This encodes CASSQDRATYGYTF.

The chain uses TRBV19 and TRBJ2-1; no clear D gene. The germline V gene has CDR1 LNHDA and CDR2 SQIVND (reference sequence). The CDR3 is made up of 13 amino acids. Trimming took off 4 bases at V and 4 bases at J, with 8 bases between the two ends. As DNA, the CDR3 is TGTGCCAGTAGTACGTCACGGTACAATGAGCAGTTCTTC. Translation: CASSTSRYNEQFF.

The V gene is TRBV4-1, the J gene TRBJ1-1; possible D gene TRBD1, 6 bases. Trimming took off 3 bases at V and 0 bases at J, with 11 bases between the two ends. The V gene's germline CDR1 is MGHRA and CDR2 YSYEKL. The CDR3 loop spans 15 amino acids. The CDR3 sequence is CASSQRDTMNTEAFF. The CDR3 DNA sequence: TGCGCCAGCAGCCAGCGGGACACCATGAACACTGAAGCTTTCTTT.

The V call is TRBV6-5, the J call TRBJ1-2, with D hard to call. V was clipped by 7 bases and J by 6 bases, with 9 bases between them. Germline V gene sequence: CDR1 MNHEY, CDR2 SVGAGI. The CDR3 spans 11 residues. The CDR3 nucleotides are TGTGCCAGCAAATGGGCGGATGGCTACACCTTC. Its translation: CASKWADGYTF.

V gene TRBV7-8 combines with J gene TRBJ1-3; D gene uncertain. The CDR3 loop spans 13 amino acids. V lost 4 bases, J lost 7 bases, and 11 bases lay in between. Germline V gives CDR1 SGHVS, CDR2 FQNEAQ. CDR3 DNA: TGTGCCAGCAGCTCGGGCAGTACTAACACCATATATTTT. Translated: CASSSGSTNTIYF.

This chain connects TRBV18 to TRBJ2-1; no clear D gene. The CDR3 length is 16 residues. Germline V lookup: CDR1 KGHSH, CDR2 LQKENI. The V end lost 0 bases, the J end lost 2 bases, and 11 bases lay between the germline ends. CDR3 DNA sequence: TGTGCCAGCTCACCACCGGATAGCATCCCCTACAATGAGCAGTTCTTC. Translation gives CASSPPDSIPYNEQFF.

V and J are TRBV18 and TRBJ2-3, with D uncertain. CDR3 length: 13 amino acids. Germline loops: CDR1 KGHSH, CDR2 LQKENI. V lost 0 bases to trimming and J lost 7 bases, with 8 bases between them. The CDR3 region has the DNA TGTGCCAGCTCACCACCGGGTAGGAATACGCAGTATTTT. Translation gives CASSPPGRNTQYF.

The CDR3 is CASSIRGDSPLHF. The CDR3 DNA sequence: TGTGCCAGTAGTATCCGTGGGGATTCACCCCTCCACTTT. The chain combines TRBV19 with TRBJ1-6; D uncertain. The V end lost 3 bases, the J end lost 8 bases, and 8 bases lay between the germline ends. Germline loops: CDR1 LNHDA, CDR2 SQIVND (reference sequence). The CDR3 has 13 residues. The variable domain in full, completed from reference TRBV19 and TRBJ1-6, reads DGGITQSPKYLFRKEGQNVTLSCEQNLNHDAMYWYRQDPGQGLRLIYYSQIVNDFQKGDIAEGYSVSREKKESFPLTVTSAQKNPTAFYLCASSIRGDSPLHFGNGTRLTVT.

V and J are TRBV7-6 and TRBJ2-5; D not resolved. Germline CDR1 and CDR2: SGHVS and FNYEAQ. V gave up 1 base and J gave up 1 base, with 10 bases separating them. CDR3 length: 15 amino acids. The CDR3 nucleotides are TGTGCCAGCAGCTTAGACGTGGCGGCCCAAGAGACCCAGTACTTC. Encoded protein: CASSLDVAAQETQYF.

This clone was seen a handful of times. In DNA, the CDR3 is TGTGCCAGCAGCTTGGAGGAGCGGAGCACAGATACGCAGTATTTT. This translates into CASSLEERSTDTQYF. This chain uses TRBV11-1 with TRBJ2-3; TRBD2 might be the D (5 bases). Germline V CDR1 and CDR2: SGHAT, FQDESV (reference sequence). Trimming shortened V by 3 bases and J by 0 bases, and 10 bases separated the two germline ends. The CDR3 runs 15 residues.

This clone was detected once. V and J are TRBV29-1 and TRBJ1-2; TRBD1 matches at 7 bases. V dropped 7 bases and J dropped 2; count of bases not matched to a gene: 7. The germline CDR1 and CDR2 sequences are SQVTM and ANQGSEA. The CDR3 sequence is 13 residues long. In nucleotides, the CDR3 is TGCAGCGCCAAGGGGACAGCGAACTATGGCTACACCTTC. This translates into CSAKGTANYGYTF.

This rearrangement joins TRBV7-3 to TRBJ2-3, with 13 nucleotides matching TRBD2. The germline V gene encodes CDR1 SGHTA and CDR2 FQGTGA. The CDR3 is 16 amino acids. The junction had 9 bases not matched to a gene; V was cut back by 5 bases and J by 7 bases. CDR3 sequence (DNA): TGTGCCAGCAGCGCCCCGACTAGCGGGAGGTCAAATACGCAGTATTTT. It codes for CASSAPTSGRSNTQYF.

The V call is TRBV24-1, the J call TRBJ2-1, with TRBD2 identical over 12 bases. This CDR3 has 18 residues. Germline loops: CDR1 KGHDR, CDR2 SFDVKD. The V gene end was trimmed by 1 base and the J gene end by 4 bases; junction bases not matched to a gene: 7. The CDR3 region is CATSDFPSGTSGYNEQFF. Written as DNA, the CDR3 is TGTGCCACCAGTGATTTCCCCTCCGGGACTAGCGGGTACAATGAGCAGTTCTTC.

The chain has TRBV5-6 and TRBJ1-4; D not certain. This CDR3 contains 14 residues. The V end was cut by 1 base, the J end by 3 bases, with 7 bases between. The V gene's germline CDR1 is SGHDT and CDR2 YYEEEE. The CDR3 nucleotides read TGTGCCAGCAGCTTGTTCGCAGCTAATGAAAAACTGTTTTTT. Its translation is CASSLFAANEKLFF. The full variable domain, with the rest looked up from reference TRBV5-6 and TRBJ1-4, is DAGVTQSPTHLIKTRGQQVTLRCSPKSGHDTVSWYQQALGQGPQFIFQYYEEEERQRGNFPDRFSGHQFPNYSSELNVNALLLGDSALYLCASSLFAANEKLFFGSGTQLSVL.

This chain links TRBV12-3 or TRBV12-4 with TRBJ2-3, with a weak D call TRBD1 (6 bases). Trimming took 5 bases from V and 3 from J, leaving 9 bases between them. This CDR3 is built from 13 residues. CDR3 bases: TGTGCCAGCAGTCCGCAGGGGACAGATACGCAGTATTTT. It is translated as CASSPQGTDTQYF.

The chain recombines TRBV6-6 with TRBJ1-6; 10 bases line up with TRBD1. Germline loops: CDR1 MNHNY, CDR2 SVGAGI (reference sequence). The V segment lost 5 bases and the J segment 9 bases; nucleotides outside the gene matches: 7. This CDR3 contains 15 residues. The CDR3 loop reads CASSTRDRGGSPLHF. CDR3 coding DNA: TGTGCCAGCAGTACCCGGGACAGGGGAGGTTCACCCCTCCACTTT.

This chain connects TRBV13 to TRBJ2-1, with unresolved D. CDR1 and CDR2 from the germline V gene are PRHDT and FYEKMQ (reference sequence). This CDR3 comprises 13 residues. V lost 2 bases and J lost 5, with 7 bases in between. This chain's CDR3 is CASSLLGDNEQFF. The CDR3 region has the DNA TGTGCCAGCAGCTTACTCGGCGACAATGAGCAGTTCTTC.

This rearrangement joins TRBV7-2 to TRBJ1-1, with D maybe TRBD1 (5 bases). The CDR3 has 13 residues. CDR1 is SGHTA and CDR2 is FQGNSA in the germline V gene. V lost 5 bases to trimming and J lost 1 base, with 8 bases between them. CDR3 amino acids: CASSLQENTEAFF. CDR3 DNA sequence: TGTGCCAGCAGCCTACAGGAGAACACTGAAGCTTTCTTT.

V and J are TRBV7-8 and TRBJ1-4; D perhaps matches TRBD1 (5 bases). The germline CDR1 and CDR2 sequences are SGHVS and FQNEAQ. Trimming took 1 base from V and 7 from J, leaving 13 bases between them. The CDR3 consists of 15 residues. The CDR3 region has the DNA TGTGCCAGCAGCTTAGGCGGGGGACTCGGTGAAAAACTGTTTTTT. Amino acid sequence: CASSLGGGLGEKLFF.